What follows describes a single TCR beta chain. The antigen is undetermined. Germline lookup yields CDR1 MGHRA and CDR2 YSYEKL. V lost 0 bases and J lost 4, with 9 bases in between. This CDR3 is built from 14 residues. The sample comes from a study of T cell repertoires in cytomegalovirus infection. TCRdb re-derived calls from the reads in MiXCR, one entry per CDR3 protein. Here the sample spans around 900,000 distinct CDR3 sequences, roughly 30% being singletons. This chain joins TRBV4-1 and TRBJ1-1, with a tentative D call TRBD1 (6 bases). The sample here was cultured CD8+ T cells from PBMCs, taken from culture after CMV antigen stimulation. The source of this sequence is a human donor in good health (CMV status not recorded). Some clones in this sample may be carry-over from other donors' samples. CDR3 sequence: CASSQDLQGTEAFF. The CDR3 DNA reads as TGCGCCAGCAGCCAAGATTTACAGGGCACTGAAGCTTTCTTT.